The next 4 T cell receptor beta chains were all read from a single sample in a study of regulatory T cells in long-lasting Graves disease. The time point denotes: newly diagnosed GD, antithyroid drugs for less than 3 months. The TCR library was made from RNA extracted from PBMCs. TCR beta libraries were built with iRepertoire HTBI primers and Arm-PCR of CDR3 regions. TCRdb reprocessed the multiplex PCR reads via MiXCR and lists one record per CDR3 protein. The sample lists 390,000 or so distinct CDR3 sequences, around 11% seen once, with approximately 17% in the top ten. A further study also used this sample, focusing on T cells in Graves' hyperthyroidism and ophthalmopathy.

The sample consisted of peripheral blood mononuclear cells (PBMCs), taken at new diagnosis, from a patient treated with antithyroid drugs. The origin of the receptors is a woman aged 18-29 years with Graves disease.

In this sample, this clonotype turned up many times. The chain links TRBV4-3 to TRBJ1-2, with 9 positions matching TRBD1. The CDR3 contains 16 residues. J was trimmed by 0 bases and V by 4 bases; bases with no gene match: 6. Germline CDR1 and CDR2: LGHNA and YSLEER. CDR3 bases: TGCGCCAGCAGCCCGGGACAGGGCCTAGCTAACTATGGCTACACCTTC. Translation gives CASSPGQGLANYGYTF.

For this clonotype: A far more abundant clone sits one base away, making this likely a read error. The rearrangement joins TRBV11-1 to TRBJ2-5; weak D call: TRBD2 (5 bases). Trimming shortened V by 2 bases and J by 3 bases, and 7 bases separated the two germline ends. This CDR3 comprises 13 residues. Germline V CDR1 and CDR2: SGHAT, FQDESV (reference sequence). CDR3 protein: CASSLNGEETQYF. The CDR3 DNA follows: TGTGCCAGCAGCTTAAACGGGGAAGAGACCCAGTACTTC.

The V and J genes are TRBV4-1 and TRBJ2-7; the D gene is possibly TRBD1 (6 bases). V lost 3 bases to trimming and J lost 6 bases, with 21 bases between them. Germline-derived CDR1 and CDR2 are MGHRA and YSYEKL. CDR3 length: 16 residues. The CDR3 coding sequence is TGCGCCAGCAGCCACCCGACAGGAACGAAGTCGGGCGAGCAGTACTTC. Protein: CASSHPTGTKSGEQYF.

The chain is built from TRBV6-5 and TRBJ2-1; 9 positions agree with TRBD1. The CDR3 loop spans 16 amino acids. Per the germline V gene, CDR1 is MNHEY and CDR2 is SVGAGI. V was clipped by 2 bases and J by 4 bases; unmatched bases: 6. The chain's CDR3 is CASSYGGQGGYNEQFF. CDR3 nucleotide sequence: TGTGCCAGCAGTTACGGGGGACAGGGCGGATACAATGAGCAGTTCTTC.